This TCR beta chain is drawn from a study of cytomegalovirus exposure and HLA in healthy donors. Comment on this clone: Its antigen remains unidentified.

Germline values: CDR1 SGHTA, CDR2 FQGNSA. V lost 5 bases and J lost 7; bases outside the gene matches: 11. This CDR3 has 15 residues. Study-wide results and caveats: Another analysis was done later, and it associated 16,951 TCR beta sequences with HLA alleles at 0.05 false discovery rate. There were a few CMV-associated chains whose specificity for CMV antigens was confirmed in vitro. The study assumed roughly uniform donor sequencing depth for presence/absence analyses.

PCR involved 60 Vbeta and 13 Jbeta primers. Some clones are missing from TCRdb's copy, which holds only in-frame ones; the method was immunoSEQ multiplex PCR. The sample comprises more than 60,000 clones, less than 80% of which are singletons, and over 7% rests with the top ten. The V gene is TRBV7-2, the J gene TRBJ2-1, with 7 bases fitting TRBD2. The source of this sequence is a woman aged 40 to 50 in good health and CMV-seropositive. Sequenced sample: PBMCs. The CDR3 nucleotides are TGTGCCAGCAGCATCCAGGGCGGGGAGGGAAATGAGCAGTTCTTC. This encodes CASSIQGGEGNEQFF.